This T cell receptor (beta chain) stems from a study of blood T cell repertoires in COVID-19. This CDR3 region has 14 residues. Germline V CDR1 and CDR2: SGHRS, YFSETQ. V was shortened by 5 bases and J by 13 bases, with 19 bases between the two germline ends. Libraries were prepared by immunoSEQ multiplex PCR; TCRdb keeps only in-frame clonotypes and omits some of them. In the table there are about 130,000 clones, 79% of which are singletons. The source is a man in his forties or fifties with active or convalescent COVID-19. This chain joins TRBV5-1 and TRBJ1-6; D possibly corresponds to TRBD1 (6 bases). The sequencing input was peripheral blood. In DNA, the CDR3 is TGCGCCAGCAGGAGGGGGGGATTAGTTGAGCCCCTCCACTTT. Its protein product is CASRRGGLVEPLHF.